Presented here are 19 T cell receptor beta chains from one specimen sequenced in a study of T cell responses to AZD1222 COVID-19 vaccine. Profiling relied on immunoSEQ multiplex PCR, and the TCRdb table lists in-frame clones only, not all of them. The sample includes about 75,000 clones, 88% of them seen just once. The sequencing here drew on peripheral blood, taken 28 days after the second dose of the MenACWY control vaccine. These receptors were obtained from an adult who received the MenACWY meningococcal vaccine as a control.

The V call is TRBV5-4, the J call TRBJ2-1; D perhaps matches TRBD1 (6 bases). Deletions cut 7 bases from V and 6 bases from J, with 20 bases between. The CDR3 is 15 amino acids. In germline, CDR1 is SGHNT, CDR2 YYREEE (reference sequence). The CDR3 bases are TGTGCCAGCTGGGGGTGGGCAGGGGAAACCAATGAGCAGTTCTTC. Translated: CASWGWAGETNEQFF.

The V call is TRBV7-2, the J call TRBJ1-1; D gene uncertain. V shed 5 bases and J shed 1 base, with 11 bases lying between them. The CDR3 loop spans 14 amino acids. Germline V lookup: CDR1 SGHTA, CDR2 FQGNSA. CDR3 amino acids: CASSINRGNTEAFF. CDR3 coding DNA: TGTGCCAGCAGCATAAACCGGGGGAACACTGAAGCTTTCTTT.

The chain joins TRBV14 to TRBJ1-1; D call uncertain. Trimming took off 5 bases at V and 3 bases at J, with 10 bases between the two ends. The CDR3 is made up of 13 amino acids. Per germline, CDR1 SGHDN and CDR2 FVKESK. The DNA for the CDR3 is TGTGCCAGCAGCGTAAACATCCACACTGAAGCTTTCTTT. Its translation is CASSVNIHTEAFF.

This clone was recorded a few times. V gene TRBV3-1 (or the pseudogene TRBV3-2) combines with J gene TRBJ1-1; 11 bases fit TRBD1. The CDR3 consists of 14 residues. V dropped 4 bases and J dropped 6; count of bases not matched to a gene: 4. Germline values: CDR1 LGHDT, CDR2 YNNKEL (reference sequence). CDR3 residues: CASSPGQGESEAFF. The CDR3 DNA sequence: TGTGCCAGCAGCCCGGGACAGGGGGAATCTGAAGCTTTCTTT.

There are a few counts of this clone. CDR3 sequence: CASSVAGQHTGELFF. The CDR3 region has the DNA TGTGCCAGCTCAGTAGCCGGACAGCACACCGGGGAGCTGTTTTTT. J is TRBJ2-2 and V is TRBV18; tentative D call: TRBD1 (6 bases). Trimming pared 5 bases from V and 3 bases from J, leaving 13 bases between. The CDR3 sequence is 15 residues long. CDR1 KGHSH and CDR2 LQKENI come from the germline V gene.

The chain carries TRBV2 and TRBJ2-7, with a possible D match to TRBD2 (6 bases). Germline loops: CDR1 SNHLY, CDR2 FYNNEI. This CDR3 comprises 13 residues. V lost 4 bases, J lost 3 bases, and 10 bases lay in between. The chain's CDR3 is CASSGDWNYEQYF. In DNA form, the CDR3 reads TGTGCCAGCAGTGGGGACTGGAACTACGAGCAGTACTTC.

The chain has TRBV5-1 and TRBJ1-3; perhaps TRBD1 as D (6 bases). The CDR3 extends over 15 amino acids. The germline V and J ends were trimmed by 3 bases and 1 base, with 11 bases remaining between them. Looked up from germline, CDR1 is SGHRS and CDR2 is YFSETQ. In DNA form, the CDR3 reads TGCGCCAGCAGCTCCGATACAGGGTCTGGAAACACCATATATTTT. It is translated as CASSSDTGSGNTIYF.

The V gene is TRBV29-1, the J gene TRBJ1-1; 9 bases are a match to TRBD1. From germline, CDR1 is SQVTM and CDR2 ANQGSEA. The CDR3 totals 13 residues. V trimming: 7 bases; J trimming: 8 bases; junction bases outside the gene matches: 11. The chain's CDR3 is CSAGTGSVGEAFF. The DNA of the CDR3 is TGCAGCGCTGGGACAGGGTCGGTTGGAGAAGCTTTCTTT.

The genes are TRBV15 and TRBJ1-2, with 10 bases identical to TRBD1. The trim removed 8 bases at V and 4 bases at J, leaving 10 bases unmatched. CDR1 and CDR2 from the germline V gene are LNHNV and YYDKDF (reference sequence). This CDR3 region has 15 residues. This CDR3 reads CATSPPGQGFYGYTF. The CDR3 nucleotides are TGTGCCACCTCTCCACCGGGACAGGGGTTCTATGGCTACACCTTC.

The V call is TRBV30, the J call TRBJ1-2, with 9 positions matching TRBD1. The CDR3 is made up of 13 amino acids. Germline-derived CDR1 and CDR2 are GTSNPN and SVGIG (reference sequence). V dropped 3 bases and J dropped 5; count of bases not matched to a gene: 4. CDR3 residues: CAWSADRGYGYTF. The CDR3 region has the DNA TGTGCCTGGAGCGCCGACAGGGGGTATGGCTACACCTTC.

The genes are TRBV20-1 and TRBJ1-1, with a weak D call TRBD1 (5 bases). The V end was cut by 3 bases, the J end by 4 bases, with 18 bases between. The CDR3 extends over 15 amino acids. Germline V gene sequence: CDR1 DFQATT, CDR2 SNEGSKA (reference sequence). The CDR3, as DNA: TGCAGTGCTAGTTCTAGCGGGGGGAGGAGCACTGAAGCTTTCTTT. Its protein is CSASSSGGRSTEAFF.

V is TRBV4-2 and J is TRBJ1-3; 7 bases agree with TRBD1. CDR1 LGHNA and CDR2 YNFKEQ come from the germline V gene. CDR3 size: 15 residues. With 4 bases clipped from V and 0 bases from J, the junction kept 3 bases outside the gene matches. CDR3 DNA sequence: TGTGCCAGCAGCCCCGGGACAGCCTCTGGAAACACCATATATTTT. Its translation is CASSPGTASGNTIYF.

The chain combines TRBV7-2 with TRBJ1-4; 8 bases match TRBD1. Germline V CDR1 and CDR2: SGHTA, FQGNSA. This CDR3 has 15 residues. V gave up 2 bases and J gave up 8 bases; unmatched junction bases: 7. CDR3: CASSLNAGGQEKLFF. The CDR3 coding sequence is TGTGCCAGCAGCTTAAATGCAGGGGGCCAAGAAAAACTGTTTTTT.

This sequence joins TRBV7-8 and TRBJ1-2; D perhaps matches TRBD1 (5 bases). Germline V lookup: CDR1 SGHVS, CDR2 FQNEAQ. This CDR3 has 15 residues. V was trimmed by 1 base and J by 5 bases, leaving 14 bases between them. The CDR3 coding sequence is TGTGCCAGCAGCTTAGACAGGCTGAGGTTGTATGGCTACACCTTC. Its translation is CASSLDRLRLYGYTF.

The chain joins TRBV5-4 to TRBJ2-2; 9 nucleotides line up with TRBD1. With 3 bases clipped from V and 4 bases from J, the junction kept 4 bases outside the gene matches. The germline CDR1 and CDR2 sequences are SGHNT and YYREEE (reference sequence). The length of the CDR3 is 15 residues. The CDR3 sequence is CASSYRDRVTGELFF. In DNA, the CDR3 is TGTGCCAGCAGCTACCGGGACAGGGTCACCGGGGAGCTGTTTTTT.

This chain uses TRBV19 with TRBJ1-5; no firm D call. The CDR3 covers 15 residues. V lost 3 bases, J lost 0 bases, and 9 bases lay in between. Germline CDR1 reads LNHDA; CDR2 reads SQIVND (reference sequence). In nucleotides, the CDR3 is TGTGCCAGTAGTATGGACCGCGATAGCAATCAGCCCCAGCATTTT. This encodes CASSMDRDSNQPQHF. Full variable domain (rest looked up from reference TRBV19 and TRBJ1-5): DGGITQSPKYLFRKEGQNVTLSCEQNLNHDAMYWYRQDPGQGLRLIYYSQIVNDFQKGDIAEGYSVSREKKESFPLTVTSAQKNPTAFYLCASSMDRDSNQPQHFGDGTRLSIL.

The genes are TRBV18 and TRBJ1-4; no clear D gene. Germline V lookup: CDR1 KGHSH, CDR2 LQKENI. CDR3 size: 13 residues. Trimming pared 5 bases from V and 6 bases from J, leaving 10 bases between. The CDR3 loop reads CASSTPGYEKLFF. The CDR3 DNA sequence: TGTGCCAGCTCAACTCCCGGGTATGAAAAACTGTTTTTT.

This clone was seen a handful of times. The chain has TRBV5-4 and TRBJ1-1; maybe TRBD1 (5 bases). Germline assignment: CDR1 SGHNT and CDR2 YYREEE (reference sequence). The germline V and J ends were trimmed by 0 bases and 5 bases, with 14 bases remaining between them. The length of the CDR3 is 15 residues. The DNA of the CDR3 is TGTGCCAGCAGCTTGGATCGGGGGATTGCGACTGAAGCTTTCTTT. This translates into CASSLDRGIATEAFF.

This chain links TRBV5-4 with TRBJ1-6; D gene unclear. The CDR3 consists of 15 residues. From germline, CDR1 is SGHNT and CDR2 YYREEE (reference sequence). The ends were cut back, 4 bases at V and 13 bases at J, with 21 bases in the middle. CDR3 region: CASSPEEGHALPLHF. CDR3 in DNA: TGTGCCAGCAGCCCCGAGGAGGGCCACGCTTTGCCCCTCCACTTT.